This is a list of T cell receptor beta chains from one sample in a study of beta chain features in type 1 diabetes. TCRdb's table, derived via immunoSEQ multiplex PCR, lists solely in-frame clones and lacks some. The table records around 250,000 clones, around 22% of them present only once. The material sequenced was naive CD4+ T cells from blood. Receptor source: a woman in her twenties or thirties with type 1 diabetes. Both conserved end residues are trimmed from each CDR3.

>TRBV4-1
ASSQVASYEQY
>TRBV4-1
ASSQDRGLAGSSSTDTQY
>TRBV23-1
ASRTHRVNTGELF
>TRBV9
ASSGGQPNYGYT
>TRBV29-1
SSIQGGEETQY
>TRBV7-9
ASSLPQGGTDTQY
>TRBV11-3
ASSLGASEWNIQY
>TRBV23-1
ASSQHHPTGGPFSTGELF
>TRBV5-1
ASSLEGYGNQPQH
>TRBV11-2
ASSSSGMRNTIY
>TRBV25-1
ASSEYRNTGELF
>TRBV6-5
ASSYSNQGGPDTQY
>TRBV2
ASSVTVNTEAF
>TRBV2
ASSIYSGGINEQF
>TRBV30
AWKGQENQPQH
>TRBV6-6
ASSGQGNDEQF
>TRBV15
ATSPRTGAGEQF
>TRBV5-1
ASSLGQTETYGYT
>TRBV23-1
ASSHRTGGPSYEQY
>TRBV9
ASSPRLAGYNEQF
>TRBV2
ASSEASEDNQPQH
>TRBV7-9
ASSLAGLLGYGYT
>TRBV7-9
ASSLLAGEGEQF
>TRBV14
ASSQQTGAAF
>TRBV4-1
ASSQLGLAGTETQY
>TRBV30
ALLGIEQF
>TRBV13
ASSLRYTEAF
>TRBV5-4
ASTRTSRPFGEQF
>TRBV30
AWSRTGTGNQPQH
>TRBV2
ASTQGISNQPQH
>TRBV9
ASSVSSGNYNEQF
>TRBV25-1
ASRSDSDYEQY